Listed here are 24 T cell receptor beta chains from one sample, sequenced in a study of cytomegalovirus exposure and HLA in healthy donors. The PCR ran on 60 Vbeta and 13 Jbeta primers. Only in-frame clones appear in the TCRdb table, and some are missing; sequencing was by immunoSEQ multiplex PCR. The data contain over 90,000 clones, around 61% of them seen just once; the ten biggest clones take up under 3.5%. The sample was PBMCs. Source of these receptors: a woman aged 45-60 years in good health and CMV-seronegative.

This clone appeared a single time. The gene calls are TRBV6-4 and TRBJ1-2; D is unclear. The germline V gene has CDR1 MRHNA and CDR2 SNTAGT. This CDR3 comprises 11 residues. The ends were cut back, 6 bases at V and 10 bases at J, with 12 bases in the middle. The CDR3 DNA reads as TGTGCCAGCAGGGTTCCTAATTTCTACACCTTC. This codes for CASRVPNFYTF.

The chain has TRBV28 and TRBJ1-4; D is unclear. The CDR3 length is 14 residues. The germline V gene has CDR1 MDHEN and CDR2 SYDVKM. The germline V and J ends were trimmed by 3 bases and 8 bases, with 13 bases remaining between them. The CDR3 is CASSFGGSGEKLFF. CDR3 sequence (DNA): TGTGCCAGCAGTTTTGGCGGAAGCGGGGAAAAACTGTTTTTT.

The V and J genes are TRBV28 and TRBJ2-1, with a tentative D call TRBD2 (6 bases). Trimming cost V 2 bases and J 7 bases, with 12 bases left between them. In germline, CDR1 is MDHEN, CDR2 SYDVKM. This CDR3 region has 14 residues. This chain's CDR3 is CASSLLSGSNEQFF. The CDR3 DNA is TGTGCCAGCAGTTTACTATCCGGGAGTAATGAGCAGTTCTTC.

V gene TRBV11-2 combines with J gene TRBJ1-2; D uncertain. This CDR3 has 14 residues. The germline gives CDR1 SGHAT, CDR2 FQNNGV. Trimming left V 1 base short and J 1 base short, with 7 bases between. The CDR3 sequence is CASSLGAGNYGYTF. As DNA, the CDR3 is TGTGCCAGCAGCTTAGGGGCCGGTAACTATGGCTACACCTTC.

In this sample, this clone turned up a few times. The V gene is TRBV30, the J gene TRBJ2-2; 10 nucleotides line up with TRBD2. CDR3 length: 15 residues. V dropped 5 bases and J dropped 3; count of bases not matched to a gene: 6. Germline CDR1 is GTSNPN and CDR2 is SVGIG (reference sequence). The CDR3 coding sequence is TGTGCCTGGGCCAGCGGGGGGGCCCACACCGGGGAGCTGTTTTTT. This encodes CAWASGGAHTGELFF. Filled out from reference TRBV30 and TRBJ2-2, the complete variable domain reads SQTIHQWPATLVQPVGSPLSLECTVEGTSNPNLYWYRQAAGRGLQLLFYSVGIGQISSEVPQNLSASRPQDRQFILSSKKLLLSDSGFYLCAWASGGAHTGELFFGEGSRLTVL.

The rearrangement links TRBV5-1 to TRBJ1-5; weak D call: TRBD1 (6 bases). The CDR3 runs 15 residues. Per germline, CDR1 SGHRS and CDR2 YFSETQ. V lost 4 bases to trimming and J lost 2 bases, with 13 bases between them. In DNA, the CDR3 is TGCGCCAGCAGCCTGACAGGAGGCGGCAATCAGCCCCAGCATTTT. As protein: CASSLTGGGNQPQHF.

This clone was counted only a few times. The chain has TRBV7-8 and TRBJ1-2, with TRBD1 identical over 8 bases. The CDR3 totals 14 residues. In germline, CDR1 is SGHVS, CDR2 FQNEAQ. V lost 1 base to trimming and J lost 6 bases; unmatched junction nucleotides: 4. CDR3 amino acids: CASSLGTGMDGYTF. The CDR3 bases are TGTGCCAGCAGCTTAGGGACAGGGATGGATGGCTACACCTTC.

The gene calls are TRBV10-3 and TRBJ1-2, with 8 bases fitting TRBD1. CDR1 and CDR2 from the germline V gene are ENHRY and SYGVKD. The ends lost 10 bases at V and 4 bases at J; junction bases unmatched: 5. The length of the CDR3 is 12 residues. CDR3: CATGTGGYGYTF. The DNA of the CDR3 is TGTGCCACGGGAACAGGGGGCTATGGCTACACCTTC.

The chain joins TRBV19 to TRBJ2-3, with 8 positions matching TRBD1. The CDR3 has 17 residues. Trimming took 2 bases from V and 3 from J; bases not matched to a gene: 10. CDR1 is LNHDA and CDR2 is SQIVND in the germline V gene (reference sequence). CDR3 sequence (DNA): TGTGCCAGTAGTATATGGGGGAGACAGGGGATAACAGATACGCAGTATTTT. It yields the protein CASSIWGRQGITDTQYF.

The chain combines TRBV28 with TRBJ1-5; D perhaps matches TRBD1 (5 bases). The V end was cut by 8 bases, the J end by 5 bases, with 19 bases between. Germline V gene lookup returns CDR1 MDHEN and CDR2 SYDVKM. The CDR3 loop spans 15 amino acids. The CDR3 DNA reads TGTGCCAGCTTATCCCCAGGGCAATACCATCAGCCCCAGCATTTT. This encodes CASLSPGQYHQPQHF.

The rearrangement uses TRBV4-1 and TRBJ2-1; 9 bases agree with TRBD2. CDR3 length equals 16 residues. Germline V lookup: CDR1 MGHRA, CDR2 YSYEKL. The V and J ends lost 0 bases and 4 bases, in that order; junction bases with no gene match: 4. DNA for the CDR3: TGCGCCAGCAGCCAAGAAGAGCGGGGGGCGTACAATGAGCAGTTCTTC. It yields the protein CASSQEERGAYNEQFF.

V gene TRBV27 combines with J gene TRBJ1-1; 8 nucleotides match TRBD1. The CDR3 is made up of 14 amino acids. Per germline, CDR1 MNHEY and CDR2 SMNVEV (reference sequence). With 5 bases clipped from V and 1 base from J, the junction kept 3 bases outside the gene matches. DNA for the CDR3: TGTGCCAGCAGTCGGACAGGGTGGAACACTGAAGCTTTCTTT. Translation: CASSRTGWNTEAFF.

The V gene is TRBV13, the J gene TRBJ2-5; D gene uncertain. Trimming removed 2 bases at V and 2 bases at J, with 6 bases between. The length of the CDR3 is 13 residues. Germline V gene sequence: CDR1 PRHDT, CDR2 FYEKMQ (reference sequence). CDR3 bases: TGTGCCAGCAGCTTATACAGTCAAGAGACCCAGTACTTC. This translates into CASSLYSQETQYF.

The chain recombines TRBV2 with TRBJ1-5; TRBD1 might be the D (6 bases). Germline lookup yields CDR1 SNHLY and CDR2 FYNNEI. This CDR3 has 14 residues. Deletions cut 6 bases from V and 3 bases from J, with 12 bases between. The CDR3 protein is CASSIWTVNQPQHF. CDR3 DNA: TGTGCCAGCAGCATATGGACAGTCAATCAGCCCCAGCATTTT.

This clone showed up just a few times. The V gene is TRBV7-3, the J gene TRBJ2-3; the D gene is possibly TRBD2 (6 bases). V lost 0 bases, J lost 8 bases, and 12 bases lay in between. The CDR3 loop spans 14 amino acids. The germline V gene has CDR1 SGHTA and CDR2 FQGTGA. The DNA for the CDR3 is TGTGCCAGCAGCTTAACGTCGGGAGTCGGTACGCAGTATTTT. Protein sequence: CASSLTSGVGTQYF.

This chain links TRBV27 with TRBJ2-5; 9 bases match TRBD1. The trim removed 5 bases at V and 2 bases at J, leaving 6 bases unmatched. This CDR3 comprises 15 residues. Germline loops: CDR1 MNHEY, CDR2 SMNVEV (reference sequence). The CDR3 is CASSGTGLGQETQYF. The CDR3 DNA reads as TGTGCCAGCAGTGGGACAGGGTTGGGTCAAGAGACCCAGTACTTC.

The CDR3 nucleotides are TGTGCCAGCAGTTCGACAGGATCTCAGCCCCAGCATTTT. This encodes CASSSTGSQPQHF. The gene calls are TRBV28 and TRBJ1-5; maybe TRBD1 (6 bases). The CDR3 covers 13 residues. Germline V gene data show CDR1 as MDHEN and CDR2 as SYDVKM. V was pared by 4 bases and J by 6 bases, with 10 bases between. Complete variable domain (other parts from reference TRBV28 and TRBJ1-5): DVKVTQSSRYLVKRTGEKVFLECVQDMDHENMFWYRQDPGLGLRLIYFSYDVKMKEKGDIPEGYSVSREKKERFSLILESASTNQTSMYLCASSSTGSQPQHFGDGTRLSIL.

The V call is TRBV6-5, the J call TRBJ2-2, with a weak D call TRBD2 (5 bases). The CDR3 totals 14 residues. The germline V gene has CDR1 MNHEY and CDR2 SVGAGI. V lost 2 bases to trimming and J lost 6 bases, with 10 bases between them. The chain's CDR3 is CASSYGYGAGELFF. In DNA form, the CDR3 reads TGTGCCAGCAGTTACGGGTACGGGGCCGGGGAGCTGTTTTTT.

This chain uses TRBV5-1 with TRBJ1-3, with a weak D call TRBD1 (5 bases). Trimming removed 0 bases from V and 9 bases from J, with 10 bases in between. The germline V gene encodes CDR1 SGHRS and CDR2 YFSETQ. This CDR3 spans 13 amino acids. CDR3 amino acids: CASSLAGDGTIYF. The CDR3 DNA reads TGCGCCAGCAGCTTGGCGGGGGACGGCACCATATATTTT.

This chain links TRBV6-5 with TRBJ1-4; D gene unclear. The V end lost 0 bases, the J end lost 3 bases, and 5 bases lay between the germline ends. Germline CDR1 MNHEY, CDR2 SVGAGI. The CDR3 runs to 14 residues. Here the CDR3 reads CASSYSGANEKLFF. The CDR3 DNA is TGTGCCAGCAGTTACTCCGGAGCTAATGAAAAACTGTTTTTT.

The chain is built from TRBV5-1 and TRBJ2-3; 10 bases are shared with TRBD2. The J segment lost 3 bases and the V segment lost 5 bases, leaving 9 bases of the junction unmatched. The CDR3 is made up of 16 amino acids. CDR1 and CDR2 (germline): SGHRS, YFSETQ. CDR3 nucleotides: TGCGCCAGCAGTTATGGGTCACTAGCGGGAACAGATACGCAGTATTTT. It yields the protein CASSYGSLAGTDTQYF.

The V and J genes are TRBV7-2 and TRBJ2-7, with D perhaps matching TRBD1 (6 bases). Germline V CDR1 and CDR2: SGHTA, FQGNSA. The length of the CDR3 is 14 residues. V lost 6 bases and J lost 0, with 12 bases in between. The CDR3: CASSSPGHSYEQYF. In DNA, the CDR3 is TGTGCCAGCAGTTCGCCGGGACACTCCTACGAGCAGTACTTC.

J is TRBJ2-5 and V is TRBV15; D gene unclear. The CDR3 runs to 11 residues. Germline CDR1 LNHNV, CDR2 YYDKDF (reference sequence). V lost 6 bases to trimming and J lost 4 bases, with 6 bases between them. CDR3 bases: TGTGCCACCAGGGTGGCAGAGACCCAGTACTTC. The encoded protein is CATRVAETQYF.

The genes are TRBV11-2 and TRBJ2-5; 7 bases fit TRBD2. This CDR3 has 18 amino acids. Germline lookup yields CDR1 SGHAT and CDR2 FQNNGV. V lost 2 bases to trimming and J lost 5 bases; unmatched junction nucleotides: 17. The CDR3 bases are TGTGCCAGCAGCTTAAATGTTTTGAGGGAGGGCCGTGGGGAGACCCAGTACTTC. This gives the protein CASSLNVLREGRGETQYF.